The T cell receptor beta chain under discussion was sequenced for a study of cytomegalovirus exposure and HLA in healthy donors. Study-wide findings and caveats: Some highly shared sequence variants likely arose as a pipeline artifact. In a later analysis, productive TCRs from donors in an Asian-associated ancestry cluster reportedly carried fewer N-insertions than the cohort mean.

Regarding this clone: Its antigen is not identified.

The primer mix had 60 Vbeta and 13 Jbeta primers. Sequenced by immunoSEQ multiplex PCR; TCRdb stores in-frame clones only, minus some. The table records approximately 200,000 clones, 70% to 90% of them present only once. Sequencing was performed on PBMCs. This clonotype was sampled from a human donor in good health.

The CDR3 nucleotides are TGTGCCAGCAGCCGAACCGGGACAGGGTCCATAGAGACCCAGTACTTC. This encodes CASSRTGTGSIETQYF. The chain links TRBV7-9 to TRBJ2-5, with 9 bases identical to TRBD1. V lost 5 bases to trimming and J lost 4 bases; unmatched junction nucleotides: 11. Germline V CDR1 and CDR2: SEHNR, FQNEAQ (reference sequence). The length of the CDR3 is 16 residues.